This note documents a single T cell receptor beta chain sequence. The antigen is not known. Trimming left V 4 bases short and J 0 bases short, with 13 bases between. There are 16 residues in the CDR3. Germline loops: CDR1 LNHDA, CDR2 SQIVND (reference sequence). This sample was included in a study of T cells after yellow fever vaccination. Study as a whole: The fractions with low cell numbers were processed using SMART-Seq v4 Ultra Low Input. Study outcomes and limitations: The secondary response was weaker but peaked faster, day 5 versus 15. Most clones from primary vaccination were detected again post-booster (around 96% CD4, around 90% CD8).

The authors made TCR cDNA by 5'RACE template switching, adding a universal primer site and UMIs. TCRdb independently ran MiXCR on the 5' RACE reads; one entry per CDR3 protein. The sample consists of hundreds of thousands of distinct CDR3 sequences, about 13% of them appearing once. This TCR was sampled from a man younger than 40 who received the YFV17D yellow fever vaccine. V is TRBV19 and J is TRBJ2-4, with D tentatively TRBD1 (6 bases). The sequencing here drew on PBMCs, taken on the day of the yellow fever booster vaccination. CDR3 residues: CASSKHRELAKNIQYF. The DNA for the CDR3 is TGTGCCAGTAGTAAACACAGGGAACTAGCCAAAAACATTCAGTACTTC.